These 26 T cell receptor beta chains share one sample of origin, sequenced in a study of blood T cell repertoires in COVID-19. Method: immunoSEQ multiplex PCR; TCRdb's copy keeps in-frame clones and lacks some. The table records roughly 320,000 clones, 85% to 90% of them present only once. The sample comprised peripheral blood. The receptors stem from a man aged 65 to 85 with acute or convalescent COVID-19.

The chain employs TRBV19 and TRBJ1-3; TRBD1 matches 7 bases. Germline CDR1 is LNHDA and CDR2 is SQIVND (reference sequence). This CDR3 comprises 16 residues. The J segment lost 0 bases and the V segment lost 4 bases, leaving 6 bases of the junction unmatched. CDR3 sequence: CASSKRQGDSGNTIYF. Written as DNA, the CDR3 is TGTGCCAGTAGTAAACGACAGGGCGACTCTGGAAACACCATATATTTT.

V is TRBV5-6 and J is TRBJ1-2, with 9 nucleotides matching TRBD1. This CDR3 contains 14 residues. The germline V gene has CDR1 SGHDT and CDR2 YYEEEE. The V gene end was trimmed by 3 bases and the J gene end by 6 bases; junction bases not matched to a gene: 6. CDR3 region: CASSSKTGGHGYTF. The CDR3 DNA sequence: TGTGCCAGCAGCTCCAAGACAGGGGGACATGGCTACACCTTC.

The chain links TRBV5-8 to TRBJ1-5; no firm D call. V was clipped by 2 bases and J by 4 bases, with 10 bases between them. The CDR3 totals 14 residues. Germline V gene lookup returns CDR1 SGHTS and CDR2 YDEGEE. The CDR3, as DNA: TGTGCCAGCAGCTTCTGGGCGGGGAATCAGCCCCAGCATTTT. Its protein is CASSFWAGNQPQHF.

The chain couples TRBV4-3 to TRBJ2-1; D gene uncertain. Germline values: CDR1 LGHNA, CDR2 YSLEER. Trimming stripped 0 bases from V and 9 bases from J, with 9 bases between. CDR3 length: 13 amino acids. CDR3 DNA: TGCGCCAGCAGCCAAGACTCAGGTAGTGAGCAGTTCTTC. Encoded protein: CASSQDSGSEQFF.

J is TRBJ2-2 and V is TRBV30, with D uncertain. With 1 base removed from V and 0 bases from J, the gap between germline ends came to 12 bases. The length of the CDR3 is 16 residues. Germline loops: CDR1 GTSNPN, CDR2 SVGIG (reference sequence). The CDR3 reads CAWSESPTANTGELFF. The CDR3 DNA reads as TGTGCCTGGAGTGAAAGCCCCACGGCGAACACCGGGGAGCTGTTTTTT.

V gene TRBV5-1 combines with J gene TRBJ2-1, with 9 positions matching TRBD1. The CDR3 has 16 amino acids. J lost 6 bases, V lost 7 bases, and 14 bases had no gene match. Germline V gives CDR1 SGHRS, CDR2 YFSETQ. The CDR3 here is CASFPSSWTGANEQFF. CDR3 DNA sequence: TGCGCCAGCTTCCCCTCGAGTTGGACAGGGGCCAATGAGCAGTTCTTC.

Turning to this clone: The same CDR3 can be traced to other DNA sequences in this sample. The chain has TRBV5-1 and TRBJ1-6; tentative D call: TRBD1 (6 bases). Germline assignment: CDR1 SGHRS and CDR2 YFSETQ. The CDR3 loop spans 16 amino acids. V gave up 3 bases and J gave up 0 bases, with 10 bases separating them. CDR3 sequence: CASSSTGSSYNSPLHF. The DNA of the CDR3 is TGCGCCAGCAGCTCTACAGGGAGCTCCTATAATTCACCCCTCCACTTT.

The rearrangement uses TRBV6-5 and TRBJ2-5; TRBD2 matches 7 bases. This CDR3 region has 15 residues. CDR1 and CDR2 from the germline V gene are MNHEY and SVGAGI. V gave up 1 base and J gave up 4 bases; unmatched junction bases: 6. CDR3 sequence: CASSYFAGVGETQYF. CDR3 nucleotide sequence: TGTGCCAGCAGTTACTTCGCGGGGGTGGGAGAGACCCAGTACTTC.

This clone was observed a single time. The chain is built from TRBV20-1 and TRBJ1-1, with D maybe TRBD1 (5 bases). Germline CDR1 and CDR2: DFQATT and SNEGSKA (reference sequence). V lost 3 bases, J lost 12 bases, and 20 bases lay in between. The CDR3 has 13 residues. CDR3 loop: CSASRIAGTPSFF. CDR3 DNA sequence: TGCAGTGCTAGTAGAATTGCGGGGACGCCCTCTTTCTTT.

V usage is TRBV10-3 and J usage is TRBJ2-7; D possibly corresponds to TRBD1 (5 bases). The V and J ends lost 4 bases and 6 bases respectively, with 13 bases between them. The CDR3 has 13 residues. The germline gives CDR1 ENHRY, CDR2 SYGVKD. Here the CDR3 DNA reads TGTGCCATCAGTGGGCAGGGTGGTTCCGAGCAGTACTTC. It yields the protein CAISGQGGSEQYF.

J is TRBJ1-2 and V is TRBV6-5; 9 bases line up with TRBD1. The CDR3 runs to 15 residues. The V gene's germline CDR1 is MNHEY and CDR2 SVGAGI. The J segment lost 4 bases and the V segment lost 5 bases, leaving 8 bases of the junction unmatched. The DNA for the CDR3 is TGTGCCAGCAGTCCGTCGGGACAGGGAAGCTATGGCTACACCTTC. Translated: CASSPSGQGSYGYTF.

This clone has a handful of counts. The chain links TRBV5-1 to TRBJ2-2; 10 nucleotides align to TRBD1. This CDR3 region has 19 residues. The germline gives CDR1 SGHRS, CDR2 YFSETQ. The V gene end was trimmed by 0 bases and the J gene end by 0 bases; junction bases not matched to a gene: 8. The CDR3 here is CASSLDATGGGSNTGELFF. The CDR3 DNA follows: TGCGCCAGCAGCTTGGACGCGACAGGGGGCGGATCGAACACCGGGGAGCTGTTTTTT. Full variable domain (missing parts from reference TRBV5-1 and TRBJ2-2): KAGVTQTPRYLIKTRGQQVTLSCSPISGHRSVSWYQQTPGQGLQFLFEYFSETQRNKGNFPGRFSGRQFSNSRSEMNVSTLELGDSALYLCASSLDATGGGSNTGELFFGEGSRLTVL.

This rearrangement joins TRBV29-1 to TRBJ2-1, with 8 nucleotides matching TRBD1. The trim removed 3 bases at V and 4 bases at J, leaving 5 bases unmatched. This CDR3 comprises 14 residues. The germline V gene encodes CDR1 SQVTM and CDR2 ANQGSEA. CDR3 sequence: CSVDFGQGYNEQFF. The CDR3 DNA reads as TGCAGCGTTGATTTTGGACAGGGATACAATGAGCAGTTCTTC.

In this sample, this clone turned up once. CDR3 amino acids: CAISESGAGGFGQYF. CDR3 DNA: TGTGCCATCAGTGAGTCCGGGGCAGGGGGATTTGGGCAGTACTTC. The J gene is TRBJ2-7, the V gene TRBV10-3; 7 bases agree with TRBD1. After removal of 0 bases from V and 9 bases from J, the junction contained 11 bases not matched to a gene. CDR3 length: 15 amino acids. Germline V CDR1 and CDR2: ENHRY, SYGVKD.

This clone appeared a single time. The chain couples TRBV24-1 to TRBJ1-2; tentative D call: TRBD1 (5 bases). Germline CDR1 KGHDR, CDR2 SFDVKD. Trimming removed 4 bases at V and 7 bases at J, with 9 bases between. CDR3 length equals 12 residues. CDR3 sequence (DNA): TGTGCCACCAGTGACAGTGACAGTGGCTACACCTTC. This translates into CATSDSDSGYTF.

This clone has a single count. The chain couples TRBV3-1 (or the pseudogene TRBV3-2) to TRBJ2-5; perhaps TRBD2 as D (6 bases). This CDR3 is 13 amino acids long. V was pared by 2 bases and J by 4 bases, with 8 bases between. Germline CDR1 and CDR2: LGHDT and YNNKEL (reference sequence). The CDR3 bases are TGTGCCAGCAGCCAACGGGGAGGAGAGACCCAGTACTTC. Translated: CASSQRGGETQYF.

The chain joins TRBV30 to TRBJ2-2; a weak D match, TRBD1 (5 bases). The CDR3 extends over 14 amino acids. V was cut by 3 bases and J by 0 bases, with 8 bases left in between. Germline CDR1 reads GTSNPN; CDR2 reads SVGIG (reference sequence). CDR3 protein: CAWRGVTNTGELFF. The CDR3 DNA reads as TGTGCCTGGAGAGGGGTTACGAACACCGGGGAGCTGTTTTTT.

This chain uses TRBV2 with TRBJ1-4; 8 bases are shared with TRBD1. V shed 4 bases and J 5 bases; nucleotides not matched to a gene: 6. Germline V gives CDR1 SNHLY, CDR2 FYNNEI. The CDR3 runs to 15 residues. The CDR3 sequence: CASSAGRQGNEKLFF. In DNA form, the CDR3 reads TGTGCCAGCAGTGCTGGGCGACAGGGGAATGAAAAACTGTTTTTT.

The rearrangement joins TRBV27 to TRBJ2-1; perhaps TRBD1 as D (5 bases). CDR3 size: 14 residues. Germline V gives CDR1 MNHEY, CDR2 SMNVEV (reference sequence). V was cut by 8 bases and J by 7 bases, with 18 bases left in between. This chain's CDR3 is CASHRGQAPNEQFF. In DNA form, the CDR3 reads TGTGCCAGCCATAGGGGTCAAGCCCCTAATGAGCAGTTCTTC.

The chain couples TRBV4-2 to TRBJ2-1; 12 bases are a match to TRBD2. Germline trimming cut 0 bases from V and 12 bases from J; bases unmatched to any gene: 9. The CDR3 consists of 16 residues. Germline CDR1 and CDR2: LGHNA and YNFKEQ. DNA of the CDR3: TGTGCCAGCAGCCAAGATAGGGCTAGCGGGGGGGCCCTGCAGTTCTTC. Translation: CASSQDRASGGALQFF.

The CDR3 protein is CASSPGGGLAEKLFF. In DNA, the CDR3 is TGTGCCAGCTCACCAGGAGGGGGCCTAGCTGAAAAACTGTTTTTT. The chain recombines TRBV18 with TRBJ1-4; 7 bases agree with TRBD1. Germline V gene lookup returns CDR1 KGHSH and CDR2 LQKENI. The CDR3 is made up of 15 amino acids. The ends lost 2 bases at V and 7 bases at J; junction bases unmatched: 7.

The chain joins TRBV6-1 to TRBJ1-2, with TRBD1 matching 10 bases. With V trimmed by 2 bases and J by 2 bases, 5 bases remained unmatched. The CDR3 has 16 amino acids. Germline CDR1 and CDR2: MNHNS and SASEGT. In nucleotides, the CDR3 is TGTGCCAGCAGTGAACGGTTGACAGGGGGCAACTATGGCTACACCTTC. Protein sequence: CASSERLTGGNYGYTF.

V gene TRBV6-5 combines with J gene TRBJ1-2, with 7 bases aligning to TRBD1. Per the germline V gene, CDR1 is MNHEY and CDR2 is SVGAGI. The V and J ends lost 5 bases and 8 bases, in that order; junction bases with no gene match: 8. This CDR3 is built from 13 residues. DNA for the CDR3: TGTGCCAGCAGTCAACGACAGGGAGAGGGCTACACCTTC. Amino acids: CASSQRQGEGYTF.

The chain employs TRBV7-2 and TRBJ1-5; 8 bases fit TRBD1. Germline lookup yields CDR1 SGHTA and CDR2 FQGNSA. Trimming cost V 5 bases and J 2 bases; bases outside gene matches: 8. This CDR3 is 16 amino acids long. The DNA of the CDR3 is TGTGCCAGCAGCCTAGGACAGGGTGGGCGCAATCAGCCCCAGCATTTT. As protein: CASSLGQGGRNQPQHF.

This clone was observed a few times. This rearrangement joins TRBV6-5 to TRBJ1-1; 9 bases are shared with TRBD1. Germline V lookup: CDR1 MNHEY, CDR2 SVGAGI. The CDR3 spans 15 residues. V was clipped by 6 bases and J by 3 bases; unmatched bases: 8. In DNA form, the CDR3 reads TGTGCCAGCAGCCGGACAGGGGCGTATGACACTGAAGCTTTCTTT. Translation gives CASSRTGAYDTEAFF.

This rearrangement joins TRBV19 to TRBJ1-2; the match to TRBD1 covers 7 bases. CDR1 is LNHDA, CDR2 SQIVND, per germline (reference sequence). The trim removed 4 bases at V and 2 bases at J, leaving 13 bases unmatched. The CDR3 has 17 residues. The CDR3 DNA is TGTGCCAGTAGTAGGGGACAGTCTAACTTTCTAAACTATGGCTACACCTTC. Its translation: CASSRGQSNFLNYGYTF.